This entry is about one T cell receptor beta chain. Its cognate antigen is unknown. Treatment meaning: approximately 18 received Ad26.COV2.S at low or high dose, single or two shots; five or six received placebo; per-sample allocation not given. It was on day 63 after the first vaccine or placebo injection that samples were taken. TCRdb's table, derived via immunoSEQ multiplex PCR, lists solely in-frame clones and lacks some. The sample records a few hundred thousand clones, 83% being singletons. This CDR3 is 14 amino acids long. Trimming shortened V by 3 bases and J by 4 bases, and 10 bases separated the two germline ends. Germline V gives CDR1 MDHEN, CDR2 SYDVKM. This sample stems from a study of Ad26.COV2.S vaccination and SARS-CoV-2 variants. Notes on the study in general: Possibly, TCR breadth and depth analyses underestimated total T cell responses.

The source material was peripheral blood, sampled in a trial of Ad26.COV2.S vaccine versus placebo. The chain combines TRBV28 with TRBJ1-3; D may be TRBD1 (6 bases). This TCR derives from a person between 18 and 60 years old who received the Ad26.COV2.S COVID-19 vaccine or a placebo. The CDR3 sequence is CASSLAGAGNTIYF. CDR3 nucleotides: TGTGCCAGCAGTTTGGCAGGGGCGGGAAACACCATATATTTT.